The 6 T cell receptor beta chains below all came from one sample that was sequenced in a study of T-cell memory formation after mild COVID-19. TCRdb re-called the 5' RACE reads through MiXCR, storing one row per CDR3 protein. The repertoire holds approximately 500,000 distinct CDR3 sequences, with approximately 25% as singletons. The sequencing sample was made of PBMCs or a T cell subset sorted from them (not recorded which). These receptors were obtained from an adult woman who had mild COVID-19 (a few samples of this study predate the infection). Cell type and time point are not known.

Only a few counts were recorded for this clonotype. The chain has TRBV15 and TRBJ1-2, with 7 positions matching TRBD1. Trimming cost V 0 bases and J 3 bases; bases outside gene matches: 4. Germline loops: CDR1 LNHNV, CDR2 YYDKDF (reference sequence). The CDR3 totals 15 residues. CDR3 sequence (DNA): TGTGCCACCAGCAGAGATAGACAGGGCCACTATGGCTACACCTTC. It specifies CATSRDRQGHYGYTF.

This chain connects TRBV12-3 or TRBV12-4 to TRBJ2-7; possibly TRBD1 for D (6 bases). V was shortened by 6 bases and J by 2 bases, with 11 bases between the two germline ends. This CDR3 region has 13 residues. The CDR3 DNA reads TGTGCCAGCAGCCAAGGACAGCCCTACGAGCAGTACTTC. This encodes CASSQGQPYEQYF.

For this clonotype: The junction does not match germline at one end; this may be a read error. The J gene is TRBJ1-1, the V gene TRBV7-8; D not certain. Germline V gives CDR1 SGHVS, CDR2 FQNEAQ. The CDR3 runs to 14 residues. The CDR3 DNA reads TGCGCCAGCAGCTTGGTTTCGCTGAACACTGAAGCTTTCTTT. Encoded protein: CASSLVSLNTEAFF.

This clonotype was seen a handful of times. V gene TRBV6-6 combines with J gene TRBJ2-3; D uncertain. This CDR3 contains 16 residues. Germline-derived CDR1 and CDR2 are MNHNY and SVGAGI (reference sequence). V was cut by 3 bases and J by 4 bases, with 17 bases left in between. Written as DNA, the CDR3 is TGTGCCAGCAGTTATAGAGACTCCACGAAATCAGATACGCAGTATTTT. This gives the protein CASSYRDSTKSDTQYF.

V gene TRBV7-9 combines with J gene TRBJ1-5, with unresolved D. The CDR3 has 15 amino acids. Trimming cost V 5 bases and J 0 bases, with 11 bases left between them. CDR1 and CDR2 from the germline V gene are SEHNR and FQNEAQ (reference sequence). Here the CDR3 reads CASSPGIYSNQPQHF. CDR3 nucleotides: TGTGCCAGCAGCCCAGGAATTTATAGCAATCAGCCCCAGCATTTT.

The chain employs TRBV7-3 and TRBJ2-1, with 9 positions matching TRBD2. CDR3 size: 15 residues. CDR1 SGHTA and CDR2 FQGTGA come from the germline V gene. The junction had 6 bases not matched to a gene; V was cut back by 2 bases and J by 7 bases. The DNA of the CDR3 is TGTGCCAGCAGCTTAGTCGGGACTAGCCCGAATGAGCAGTTCTTC. Residues: CASSLVGTSPNEQFF.